This TCR beta chain was profiled in a study of blood T cell repertoires in COVID-19. There are 13 residues in the CDR3. Germline CDR1 and CDR2: SGHNT and YENEEA. V was pared by 6 bases and J by 1 base, with 10 bases between. Per the authors' pipeline: Reference gene primer amplification in the assay estimated nucleated cell counts. Generated by immunoSEQ multiplex PCR, the TCRdb table keeps only in-frame clones and is missing some. V, J and clone size are taken as reported in that table, and D and trimming were inferred from the DNA itself. The sample gives under 65,000 clones, 90% of which show up once; over 1.2% is in the top ten.

This chain connects TRBV11-3 to TRBJ2-7, with D possibly being TRBD2 (5 bases). The material sequenced was peripheral blood. The sequence derives from a man aged 55 to 70 with acute or convalescent COVID-19. The CDR3 DNA is TGTGCCAGCAGTGGTGAGGGTTCCTACGAGCAGTACTTC. Amino acid sequence: CASSGEGSYEQYF.